The next 2 T cell receptor beta chains were all read from a single sample in a study of T cell responses to AZD1222 COVID-19 vaccine. This table comes from immunoSEQ multiplex PCR, and its TCRdb copy is limited to in-frame clones, with some not included. The sample holds fewer than 200,000 clones; approximately 90% are singletons and the top ten take around 0.99%. Source: peripheral blood, taken 28 days after the second AZD1222 dose. The source of these receptors is an adult who received the AZD1222 COVID-19 vaccine.

The chain couples TRBV25-1 to TRBJ1-1; D gene unclear. The V gene's germline CDR1 is MGHDK and CDR2 SYGVNS. This CDR3 spans 14 amino acids. Trimming left V 6 bases short and J 5 bases short, with 16 bases between. The CDR3: CASRKGGSRTEAFF. The CDR3 DNA reads as TGTGCCAGCAGAAAGGGAGGAAGCAGGACTGAAGCTTTCTTT.

This sequence joins TRBV7-8 and TRBJ1-5, with unresolved D. V was clipped by 0 bases and J by 4 bases, with 7 bases between them. The germline CDR1 and CDR2 sequences are SGHVS and FQNEAQ. CDR3 length equals 14 residues. CDR3 loop: CASSLADGNQPQHF. CDR3 nucleotide sequence: TGTGCCAGCAGCTTAGCGGATGGTAATCAGCCCCAGCATTTT.